This TCR beta chain was profiled in a study of blood T cell repertoires in COVID-19. Turning to the study itself: Acute and convalescent COVID-19 specimens originated in the United States, Italy and Spain. PBMCs, B-cell-depleted T cells, or T cells were the source of the cDNA or gDNA that made up the material.

Trimming left V 3 bases short and J 2 bases short, with 10 bases between. The germline CDR1 and CDR2 sequences are GTSNPN and SVGIG (reference sequence). The CDR3 contains 13 residues. The assay was immunoSEQ multiplex PCR, and TCRdb's table has in-frame clones only and misses some. The sample lists hundreds of thousands of clones, 90% occurring once. Regarding this clone: Other DNA sequences within the sample encode an identical CDR3.

The source material was PBMCs or T cells enriched from blood (not recorded which). The clonotype was recovered from a young woman with acute COVID-19. This chain connects TRBV30 to TRBJ1-2; unclear D gene. The CDR3 DNA is TGTGCCTGGAGCGCTACAGTAAACTATGGCTACACCTTC. Protein product: CAWSATVNYGYTF.